Presented here are 8 T cell receptor beta chains from one specimen sequenced in a study of graft-versus-host responses after intestinal transplantation (dated by TCRdb to the early 2020s). The library was built by means of the immunoSEQ multiplex PCR assay. What TCRdb holds here is the immuneACCESS table cut down to in-frame rearrangements. Part of the clones is not present; checked against another copy, under half of the missing clones reflect an unresolved V gene, and the others are unexplained. This sample lists approximately 960 clones; 85% to 95% were detected once. In total, the top ten clones hold around 4% of the sample. The sample consisted of PBMCs, taken 9 days after transplant. These receptors were collected from a human patient who received an intestinal transplant, so some T cells may come from the graft donor.

The chain is built from TRBV7-2 and TRBJ2-7; tentatively, D is TRBD1 or TRBD2 (5 bases each). There are 16 residues in the CDR3. The V end was cut by 1 base, the J end by 2 bases, with 15 bases between. Germline loops: CDR1 SGHTA, CDR2 FQGNSA. The CDR3 sequence: CASSLVRGARTYEQYF. DNA of the CDR3: TGTGCCAGCAGCTTAGTAAGAGGGGCTAGGACCTACGAGCAGTACTTC.

The chain carries TRBV29-1 and TRBJ2-7; TRBD1 might be the D (6 bases). The CDR3 runs 13 residues. V was clipped by 6 bases and J by 0 bases, with 12 bases between them. The germline gives CDR1 SQVTM, CDR2 ANQGSEA. DNA for the CDR3: TGCAGCGTGCGACAGGAGAGCTCCTACGAGCAGTACTTC. It specifies CSVRQESSYEQYF.

The rearrangement uses TRBV10-3 and TRBJ1-6; TRBD1 is a possible D gene (5 bases). The CDR3 contains 15 residues. Trimming took off 4 bases at V and 5 bases at J, with 12 bases between the two ends. Germline V gene sequence: CDR1 ENHRY, CDR2 SYGVKD. The CDR3 sequence: CAISGRLGDNSPLHF. The CDR3 bases are TGTGCCATCAGTGGTAGATTAGGGGATAATTCACCCCTCCACTTT.

This rearrangement joins TRBV13 to TRBJ2-7; TRBD1 or TRBD2 may be the D gene (7 bases each). The CDR3 spans 14 residues. Germline V gene data show CDR1 as PRHDT and CDR2 as FYEKMQ (reference sequence). The V end lost 5 bases, the J end lost 4 bases, and 15 bases lay between the germline ends. CDR3 region: CASSPRGGSYEQYF. The CDR3 region has the DNA TGTGCCAGCAGCCCCAGGGGGGGATCGTACGAGCAGTACTTC.

The chain couples TRBV18 to TRBJ2-7; 7 nucleotides line up with TRBD2. The CDR3 loop spans 16 amino acids. The trim removed 1 base at V and 1 base at J, leaving 7 bases unmatched. Per the germline V gene, CDR1 is KGHSH and CDR2 is LQKENI. CDR3 sequence (DNA): TGTGCCAGCTCACCACTTCCGGGCGGGGGTTCCTACGAGCAGTACTTC. It specifies CASSPLPGGGSYEQYF.

This clone was observed a few times. The J gene is TRBJ2-1, the V gene TRBV7-2; 10 bases map to TRBD1. This CDR3 has 18 amino acids. In germline, CDR1 is SGHTA, CDR2 FQGNSA. Trimming cost V 2 bases and J 2 bases; bases outside gene matches: 9. CDR3 protein: CASSLMGLGQGTYNEQFF. Written as DNA, the CDR3 is TGTGCCAGCAGCTTAATGGGACTGGGACAGGGGACCTACAATGAGCAGTTCTTC.

J is TRBJ2-1 and V is TRBV27, with 9 bases lining up with TRBD2. The CDR3 totals 16 residues. Germline values: CDR1 MNHEY, CDR2 SMNVEV (reference sequence). J lost 7 bases, V lost 5 bases, and 12 bases had no gene match. CDR3 region: CASSALVAGAGNEQFF. The CDR3 nucleotides read TGTGCCAGCAGTGCTCTCGTAGCGGGGGCCGGTAATGAGCAGTTCTTC.

The rearrangement uses TRBV12-5 and TRBJ2-7; unclear D gene. The germline CDR1 and CDR2 sequences are LGHNT and FRNRAP. The V gene lost 2 bases and the J gene lost 0 bases, with 14 bases spanning the gap. The CDR3 is made up of 16 amino acids. CDR3: CASGLSGRELSYEQYF. The CDR3, as DNA: TGTGCTAGTGGTTTGTCCGGCAGAGAACTCTCCTACGAGCAGTACTTC. The variable domain in full, with the rest retrieved from reference TRBV12-5 and TRBJ2-7, is DARVTQTPRHKVTEMGQEVTMRCQPILGHNTVFWYRQTMMQGLELLAYFRNRAPLDDSGMPKDRFSAEMPDATLATLKIQPSEPRDSAVYFCASGLSGRELSYEQYFGPGTRLTVT.